A selection of T cell receptor beta chains follows, all from one sample in a study of T cell responses to AZD1222 COVID-19 vaccine. TCRdb's table, derived via immunoSEQ multiplex PCR, lists solely in-frame clones and lacks some. The top ten clones hold 11% of a sample with tens of thousands of clones, roughly 87% of them seen once. This specimen was peripheral blood, taken 28 days after the second AZD1222 dose. The receptor set was obtained from an adult who received the AZD1222 COVID-19 vaccine. CDR3s include the opening cysteine and the closing phenylalanine or tryptophan. The D gene is left open where the match is weak. Only part of the rows carry a size: once, few, many, or a class if the clone is expanded.

J: TRBJ1-2; D: -; size: -; V: TRBV3-1/TRBV3-2; CDR3: CASRLQSANYGYTF; DNA: TGTGCCAGCAGGTTACAGAGCGCTAACTATGGCTACACCTTC
J: TRBJ1-5; D: -; size: -; V: TRBV6-2/TRBV6-3; CDR3: CASSYPVPGGGPQHF; DNA: TGTGCCAGCAGTTACCCGGTCCCAGGTGGTGGGCCCCAGCATTTT
J: TRBJ1-5; D: -; size: -; V: TRBV2; CDR3: CASSRNNQPQHF; DNA: TGTGCCAGCAGCAGGAACAATCAGCCCCAGCATTTT
J: TRBJ2-7; D: -; size: -; V: TRBV12-1; CDR3: CAGSSGGALFRSEQYF; DNA: TGTGCCGGATCTAGCGGGGGGGCTTTATTCCGCTCCGAGCAGTACTTC
J: TRBJ2-3; D: TRBD2; size: -; V: TRBV5-4; CDR3: CASRLGGTSGKHTQYF; DNA: TGTGCCAGCAGGTTGGGGGGGACTAGCGGGAAACATACGCAGTATTTT
J: TRBJ1-1; D: -; size: -; V: TRBV2; CDR3: CAGAGRGGEAFF; DNA: TGTGCCGGGGCCGGAAGGGGAGGTGAAGCTTTCTTT
J: TRBJ2-7; D: -; size: -; V: TRBV4-3; CDR3: CASSQSVGYWGNEQYF; DNA: TGCGCCAGCAGCCAATCCGTAGGGTATTGGGGGAACGAGCAGTACTTC
J: TRBJ1-2; D: -; size: once; V: TRBV3-1/TRBV3-2; CDR3: CASSQGTLTFYGYTF; DNA: TGTGCCAGCAGCCAAGGGACACTTACTTTCTATGGCTACACCTTC
J: TRBJ1-5; D: -; size: -; V: TRBV2; CDR3: CASREELGGNQPQHF; DNA: TGTGCCAGCAGGGAGGAATTGGGGGGCAATCAGCCCCAGCATTTT
J: TRBJ2-2; D: TRBD1; size: -; V: TRBV7-8; CDR3: CASSTSPGQGDSGELFF; DNA: TGTGCCAGCAGCACCTCTCCGGGACAGGGGGACTCCGGGGAGCTGTTTTTT
J: TRBJ2-3; D: -; size: -; V: TRBV11-1; CDR3: CASSFFPDTDTQYF; DNA: TGTGCCAGCAGCTTCTTCCCGGACACAGATACGCAGTATTTT
J: TRBJ2-1; D: -; size: -; V: TRBV9; CDR3: CASSVMGANNEQFF; DNA: TGTGCCAGCAGCGTAATGGGGGCCAACAATGAGCAGTTCTTC
J: TRBJ2-7; D: -; size: -; V: TRBV4-2; CDR3: CASSPGAGPSYEQYF; DNA: TGTGCCAGCAGCCCCGGGGCAGGGCCCTCCTACGAGCAGTACTTC
J: TRBJ1-5; D: -; size: -; V: TRBV7-8; CDR3: CASSGGRIYSNQPQHF; DNA: TGTGCCAGCAGTGGGGGACGGATTTATAGCAATCAGCCCCAGCATTTT
J: TRBJ1-2; D: TRBD1; size: -; V: TRBV6-5; CDR3: CASSRDRGTYGYTF; DNA: TGTGCCAGCAGCCGGGACAGGGGTACCTATGGCTACACCTTC
J: TRBJ2-7; D: -; size: -; V: TRBV6-5; CDR3: CASSYSTGTYEQYF; DNA: TGTGCCAGCAGTTACTCCACAGGAACCTACGAGCAGTACTTC
J: TRBJ1-6; D: -; size: -; V: TRBV5-1; CDR3: CASSSEGGGNSPLHF; DNA: TGCGCCAGCAGCTCGGAGGGGGGAGGAAATTCACCCCTCCACTTT
J: TRBJ2-3; D: TRBD2; size: -; V: TRBV3-1/TRBV3-2; CDR3: CASSPYGLAGGPDTQYF; DNA: TGTGCCAGCAGCCCCTACGGACTAGCGGGGGGGCCTGATACGCAGTATTTT
J: TRBJ2-7; D: TRBD1; size: -; V: TRBV9; CDR3: CASSDRDRVDEQYF; DNA: TGTGCCAGCAGCGACCGGGACAGGGTTGACGAGCAGTACTTC
J: TRBJ2-1; D: -; size: -; V: TRBV27; CDR3: CASSFFRGNNEQFF; DNA: TGTGCCAGCAGTTTCTTCCGGGGGAACAATGAGCAGTTCTTC
J: TRBJ1-5; D: TRBD1; size: once; V: TRBV5-6; CDR3: CASSPDRGPLSKSQHF; DNA: TGTGCCAGCAGCCCCGACAGGGGGCCCCTATCAAAGTCCCAGCATTTT
J: TRBJ2-1; D: -; size: -; V: TRBV19; CDR3: CASLSPGHKNEQFF; DNA: TGTGCCAGTCTGAGCCCAGGTCATAAAAATGAGCAGTTCTTC
J: TRBJ2-5; D: -; size: -; V: TRBV18; CDR3: CAGGTQETQYF; DNA: TGTGCCGGGGGAACTCAAGAGACCCAGTACTTC
J: TRBJ2-1; D: -; size: -; V: TRBV18; CDR3: CASSPGLGGYNEQFF; DNA: TGTGCCAGCTCACCAGGACTAGGGGGGTACAATGAGCAGTTCTTC
J: TRBJ1-1; D: -; size: -; V: TRBV21-1; CDR3: CASRAGTPNTEAFF; DNA: TGTGCCAGCAGAGCTGGGACCCCGAACACTGAAGCTTTCTTT
J: TRBJ1-3; D: TRBD1; size: -; V: TRBV20-1; CDR3: CSVGRGNTIYF; DNA: TGCAGTGTCGGCAGGGGGAACACCATATATTTT
J: TRBJ2-7; D: -; size: -; V: TRBV19; CDR3: CASSISGLNYEQYF; DNA: TGTGCCAGTAGTATCTCGGGACTGAACTACGAGCAGTACTTC
J: TRBJ1-5; D: -; size: -; V: TRBV7-9; CDR3: CASSIGTNNQPRHF; DNA: TGTGCCAGCAGCATAGGGACAAATAATCAGCCCCGGCATTTT
J: TRBJ1-2; D: -; size: -; V: TRBV5-1; CDR3: CASSLAGPYGYTF; DNA: TGCGCCAGCAGCTTGGCGGGCCCATATGGCTACACCTTC
J: TRBJ1-3; D: -; size: once; V: TRBV7-2; CDR3: CASSLDRAGYGTIYF; DNA: TGTGCCAGCAGCTTAGATAGGGCAGGGTATGGCACCATATATTTT
J: TRBJ2-7; D: -; size: -; V: TRBV7-2; CDR3: CASSLLERGSEQYF; DNA: TGTGCCAGCAGCTTACTAGAGAGGGGTAGCGAGCAGTACTTC
J: TRBJ1-1; D: -; size: once; V: TRBV5-4; CDR3: CASSLGTVNTEAFF; DNA: TGTGCCAGCAGCTTGGGGACAGTGAACACTGAAGCTTTCTTT
J: TRBJ1-5; D: -; size: -; V: TRBV27; CDR3: CASSLRALSRQPQHF; DNA: TGTGCCAGCAGCCTCCGGGCCCTATCTCGTCAGCCCCAGCATTTT
J: TRBJ2-2; D: TRBD2; size: -; V: TRBV2; CDR3: CAAQGLADTGELFF; DNA: TGTGCCGCACAGGGACTAGCCGACACCGGGGAGCTGTTTTTT
J: TRBJ2-3; D: TRBD2; size: -; V: TRBV24-1; CDR3: CATSDASGGSTDTQYF; DNA: TGTGCCACCAGTGATGCTAGCGGGGGGAGCACAGATACGCAGTATTTT
J: TRBJ1-1; D: -; size: -; V: TRBV5-1; CDR3: CASSFTGGAEAFF; DNA: TGCGCCAGCAGCTTCACAGGAGGGGCTGAAGCTTTCTTT
J: TRBJ1-1; D: -; size: few; V: TRBV4-3; CDR3: CASSTSLGNTEAFF; DNA: TGCGCCAGCAGCACTTCGCTGGGGAACACTGAAGCTTTCTTT
J: TRBJ1-4; D: -; size: -; V: TRBV5-1; CDR3: CASSLDGRPNEKLFF; DNA: TGCGCCAGCAGCTTGGACGGCAGGCCGAATGAAAAACTGTTTTTT
J: TRBJ2-1; D: TRBD2; size: few; V: TRBV6-2/TRBV6-3; CDR3: CASSLDVAGGSYEQFF; DNA: TGTGCCAGCAGTCTCGACGTGGCGGGGGGATCCTATGAGCAGTTCTTC
J: TRBJ2-7; D: -; size: -; V: TRBV6-2/TRBV6-3; CDR3: CASSYVQGPSYEQYF; DNA: TGTGCCAGCAGTTACGTACAGGGACCCTCCTACGAGCAGTACTTC
J: TRBJ1-5; D: -; size: -; V: TRBV10-3; CDR3: CAISESMGGQPQHF; DNA: TGTGCCATCAGTGAGTCGATGGGGGGTCAGCCCCAGCATTTT
J: TRBJ2-7; D: -; size: -; V: TRBV7-8; CDR3: CASSPQGFSYEQYF; DNA: TGTGCCAGCAGCCCACAGGGATTCTCCTACGAGCAGTACTTC
J: TRBJ2-3; D: TRBD2; size: -; V: TRBV7-2; CDR3: CASSLGSGGANTQYF; DNA: TGTGCCAGCAGCTTAGGTAGCGGGGGGGCTAATACGCAGTATTTT
J: TRBJ1-1; D: -; size: -; V: TRBV12-3/TRBV12-4; CDR3: CASSFEATEAFF; DNA: TGTGCCAGCAGTTTCGAGGCCACTGAAGCTTTCTTT
J: TRBJ1-2; D: TRBD1; size: -; V: TRBV19; CDR3: CASSIGPDRGRLNGYTF; DNA: TGTGCCAGTAGTATAGGACCGGACAGGGGGCGACTGAATGGCTACACCTTC